The 26 T cell receptor beta chains below all came from one sample that was sequenced in a study of control samples from healthy donors and cancer patients. Sequenced by immunoSEQ multiplex PCR; TCRdb stores in-frame clones only, minus some. The repertoire holds about 180,000 clones, roughly 89% seen once, with more than 1.3% in the top ten. Sequencing input: blood. Receptor source: a woman aged 45-60 years in good health.

Here the CDR3 DNA reads TGTGCCAGCAGCGCTTACAATGAGCAGTTCTTC. Translating gives CASSAYNEQFF. The V call is TRBV3-1 (or the pseudogene TRBV3-2), the J call TRBJ2-1; D gene ambiguous. Germline CDR1 reads LGHDT; CDR2 reads YNNKEL (reference sequence). Trimming stripped 5 bases from V and 4 bases from J, with 3 bases between. There are 11 residues in the CDR3.

The chain uses TRBV6-5 and TRBJ1-4; weak D call: TRBD1 (5 bases). Trimming pared 10 bases from V and 3 bases from J, leaving 12 bases between. CDR1 MNHEY and CDR2 SVGAGI come from the germline V gene. CDR3 length equals 13 residues. The CDR3 is CATTGTSNEKLFF. CDR3 nucleotide sequence: TGTGCCACCACCGGGACCTCTAATGAAAAACTGTTTTTT.

The chain combines TRBV19 with TRBJ2-5, with 7 bases identical to TRBD1. The CDR3 totals 14 residues. The V segment lost 6 bases and the J segment 5 bases; nucleotides outside the gene matches: 9. CDR1 is LNHDA and CDR2 is SQIVND in the germline V gene (reference sequence). DNA of the CDR3: TGTGCCAGTAGCATGACAGGGAGTTTCGAGACCCAGTACTTC. This encodes CASSMTGSFETQYF.

V usage is TRBV6-2 or TRBV6-3 and J usage is TRBJ2-2; D unclear. The germline V gene has CDR1 MNHEY and CDR2 SVGEGT. The CDR3 has 12 amino acids. Trimming pared 3 bases from V and 7 bases from J, leaving 6 bases between. This CDR3 is CASSYMGGELFF. The CDR3 DNA reads TGTGCCAGCAGTTATATGGGCGGGGAGCTGTTTTTT.

This clone was recorded once. V is TRBV3-1 (or the pseudogene TRBV3-2) and J is TRBJ1-1; no clear D. Germline assignment: CDR1 LGHDT and CDR2 YNNKEL (reference sequence). The CDR3 is made up of 11 amino acids. V was clipped by 2 bases and J by 5 bases, with 3 bases between them. DNA for the CDR3: TGTGCCAGCAGCCAATTAACTGAAGCTTTCTTT. Its protein product is CASSQLTEAFF.

The chain recombines TRBV7-8 with TRBJ1-1, with TRBD1 as a possible D gene (5 bases). The V gene's germline CDR1 is SGHVS and CDR2 FQNEAQ. This CDR3 spans 15 amino acids. V lost 4 bases, J lost 1 base, and 13 bases lay in between. This chain's CDR3 is CASSSLGARNTEAFF. The CDR3 DNA reads TGTGCCAGCAGCTCTTTAGGGGCGAGGAACACTGAAGCTTTCTTT.

The chain carries TRBV7-2 and TRBJ1-5, with D possibly matching TRBD1 (6 bases). This CDR3 has 17 amino acids. Germline V gene lookup returns CDR1 SGHTA and CDR2 FQGNSA. V was trimmed by 5 bases and J by 0 bases, leaving 17 bases between them. CDR3 amino acids: CASSQFNREISNQPQHF. CDR3 sequence (DNA): TGTGCCAGCAGCCAATTTAACAGGGAGATTAGCAATCAGCCCCAGCATTTT.

This sequence joins TRBV9 and TRBJ2-5; no reliable D call. V was trimmed by 0 bases and J by 5 bases, leaving 14 bases between them. The CDR3 length is 15 residues. From germline, CDR1 is SGDLS and CDR2 YYNGEE. In nucleotides, the CDR3 is TGTGCCAGCAGCGTAGACCCCGGGCAAGGGGAGACCCAGTACTTC. Its translation: CASSVDPGQGETQYF.

This clone appeared a single time. The rearrangement links TRBV4-3 to TRBJ2-7, with 7 bases matching TRBD1. V was clipped by 4 bases and J by 9 bases; unmatched bases: 9. The CDR3 consists of 13 residues. Germline-derived CDR1 and CDR2 are LGHNA and YSLEER. Here the CDR3 DNA reads TGCGCCAGCAGCCTAGACACAGGGGACCTGCAGTACTTC. Its translation is CASSLDTGDLQYF.

The CDR3 sequence: CASSVEPEEGKLFF. The CDR3 DNA is TGTGCCAGCAGCGTAGAACCAGAAGAGGGAAAACTGTTTTTT. The chain links TRBV9 to TRBJ1-4; D call uncertain. Looked up from germline, CDR1 is SGDLS and CDR2 is YYNGEE. V lost 0 bases and J lost 10, with 13 bases in between. CDR3 length equals 14 residues.

The V and J genes are TRBV15 and TRBJ1-4; the D is unclear. Germline V gene sequence: CDR1 LNHNV, CDR2 YYDKDF (reference sequence). Deletions cut 5 bases from V and 6 bases from J, with 22 bases between. The CDR3 extends over 17 amino acids. The CDR3 region is CATSPGQRLLRHEKLFF. The CDR3 region has the DNA TGTGCCACCAGCCCGGGTCAGCGACTCTTGAGGCATGAAAAACTGTTTTTT.

V usage is TRBV6-5 and J usage is TRBJ2-7, with TRBD1 matching over 7 bases. V trimming: 5 bases; J trimming: 3 bases; junction bases outside the gene matches: 1. The CDR3 is made up of 12 amino acids. Germline V lookup: CDR1 MNHEY, CDR2 SVGAGI. The DNA for the CDR3 is TGTGCCAGCAGTAGACAGGGCTACGAGCAGTACTTC. The encoded protein is CASSRQGYEQYF.

The chain carries TRBV4-2 and TRBJ1-2; D gene uncertain. With 2 bases removed from V and 3 bases from J, the gap between germline ends came to 10 bases. The CDR3 totals 14 residues. In germline, CDR1 is LGHNA, CDR2 YNFKEQ. CDR3 bases: TGTGCCAGCAGCCAACCAAATGAGTACTATGGCTACACCTTC. Protein: CASSQPNEYYGYTF.

This chain connects TRBV6-2 or TRBV6-3 to TRBJ2-1, with 10 bases aligning to TRBD2. This CDR3 has 19 residues. The V segment lost 6 bases and the J segment 9 bases; nucleotides outside the gene matches: 23. Germline CDR1 reads MNHEY; CDR2 reads SVGEGT. CDR3 coding DNA: TGTGCCAGCAGCTCCGTTGGGGTACTAGCGGGAAGGAGGTTCAGTGAGCAGTTCTTC. Translation: CASSSVGVLAGRRFSEQFF.

V and J are TRBV2 and TRBJ1-1; D is undetermined. CDR1 and CDR2 (germline): SNHLY, FYNNEI. V lost 1 base to trimming and J lost 0 bases, with 3 bases between them. CDR3 length: 13 amino acids. Written as DNA, the CDR3 is TGTGCCAGCAGTGAAGAAATGAACACTGAAGCTTTCTTT. Protein product: CASSEEMNTEAFF.

This clone has only one observation. This chain links TRBV30 with TRBJ1-4; 7 nucleotides agree with TRBD1. The CDR3 has 16 residues. V was clipped by 3 bases and J by 4 bases; unmatched bases: 11. CDR1 is GTSNPN, CDR2 SVGIG, per germline (reference sequence). The CDR3 loop is CAWSPLGTVDNEKLFF. CDR3 DNA: TGTGCCTGGAGCCCATTAGGGACAGTAGATAATGAAAAACTGTTTTTT.

The V gene is TRBV7-8, the J gene TRBJ2-5; D not resolved. CDR3 length: 12 residues. Germline CDR1 and CDR2: SGHVS and FQNEAQ. V lost 5 bases, J lost 7 bases, and 11 bases lay in between. This CDR3 reads CASSPYPGTQYF. The CDR3, as DNA: TGTGCCAGCAGCCCCTACCCCGGGACCCAGTACTTC.

The chain couples TRBV9 to TRBJ2-2, with D uncertain. This CDR3 is built from 14 residues. The germline CDR1 and CDR2 sequences are SGDLS and YYNGEE. Trimming took 4 bases from V and 7 from J, leaving 14 bases between them. The CDR3 reads CASSLAYSGGELFF. In DNA form, the CDR3 reads TGTGCCAGCAGCCTCGCCTATTCGGGCGGGGAGCTGTTTTTT.

This clone was seen more than once but under ten times. V is TRBV29-1 and J is TRBJ2-3; D is perhaps TRBD1 or TRBD2 (5 bases each). The CDR3 sequence is 18 residues long. The germline V gene has CDR1 SQVTM and CDR2 ANQGSEA. The V end was cut by 1 base, the J end by 1 base, with 21 bases between. CDR3 loop: CSVEGGIRRRGGTDTQYF. The CDR3 DNA reads TGCAGCGTTGAAGGGGGGATCAGACGGCGAGGGGGCACAGATACGCAGTATTTT.

The table lists this clone with a few counts. The rearrangement links TRBV5-4 to TRBJ2-7; the match to TRBD1 covers 7 bases. This CDR3 spans 15 amino acids. The V segment lost 0 bases and the J segment 6 bases; nucleotides outside the gene matches: 9. Per germline, CDR1 SGHNT and CDR2 YYREEE (reference sequence). CDR3 bases: TGTGCCAGCAGCTTGGCCGGGACAGCACTCTCCGAGCAGTACTTC. Protein sequence: CASSLAGTALSEQYF. The full variable domain, in which reference TRBV5-4 and TRBJ2-7 provide the parts outside the CDR3, is ETGVTQSPTHLIKTRGQQVTLRCSSQSGHNTVSWYQQALGQGPQFIFQYYREEENGRGNFPPRFSGLQFPNYSSELNVNALELDDSALYLCASSLAGTALSEQYFGPGTRLTVT.

The chain has TRBV25-1 and TRBJ2-5, with TRBD2 matching 10 bases. V trimming: 6 bases; J trimming: 2 bases; junction bases outside the gene matches: 9. The CDR3 has 16 residues. Germline V lookup: CDR1 MGHDK, CDR2 SYGVNS. The CDR3 sequence: CASSRGTSAGQETQYF. The CDR3 DNA follows: TGTGCCAGCAGCAGGGGGACTAGCGCGGGGCAAGAGACCCAGTACTTC. The full variable domain, completed using reference TRBV25-1 and TRBJ2-5, is EADIYQTPRYLVIGTGKKITLECSQTMGHDKMYWYQQDPGMELHLIHYSYGVNSTEKGDLSSESTVSRIRTEHFPLTLESARPSHTSQYLCASSRGTSAGQETQYFGPGTRLLVL.

This clone was seen only once. The chain couples TRBV6-1 to TRBJ1-6; D is possibly TRBD1 (5 bases). Between the trimmed V and J ends, which lost 2 bases and 1 base, there was a span of 9 bases. The germline CDR1 and CDR2 sequences are MNHNS and SASEGT. CDR3 length equals 16 residues. The CDR3 nucleotides are TGTGCCAGCAGTGAACAGGGAGAGTCCTATAATTCACCCCTCCACTTT. Protein sequence: CASSEQGESYNSPLHF.

The rearrangement uses TRBV5-6 and TRBJ1-4; 7 bases are a match to TRBD1. Per germline, CDR1 SGHDT and CDR2 YYEEEE. V lost 3 bases and J lost 2; bases outside the gene matches: 4. There are 15 residues in the CDR3. The CDR3 sequence: CASSWIQGTNEKLFF. CDR3 nucleotide sequence: TGTGCCAGCAGCTGGATACAGGGGACTAATGAAAAACTGTTTTTT.

The rearrangement uses TRBV24-1 and TRBJ2-7; D remains unclear. This CDR3 is built from 12 residues. Germline V CDR1 and CDR2: KGHDR, SFDVKD. V shed 4 bases and J shed 3 bases, with 6 bases lying between them. The CDR3, as DNA: TGTGCCACCAGTGACAGAGGCTACGAGCAGTACTTC. This encodes CATSDRGYEQYF.

The chain recombines TRBV30 with TRBJ1-6; D may be TRBD1 (5 bases). CDR3 size: 11 residues. V was pared by 4 bases and J by 14 bases, with 12 bases between. Germline CDR1 reads GTSNPN; CDR2 reads SVGIG (reference sequence). Written as DNA, the CDR3 is TGTGCCTGGATTCAGGGAGTCACCCTCCACTTT. It is translated as CAWIQGVTLHF.

The chain couples TRBV9 to TRBJ1-1; a weak D match, TRBD1 (5 bases). This CDR3 region has 16 residues. CDR1 is SGDLS and CDR2 is YYNGEE in the germline V gene. V was cut by 4 bases and J by 5 bases, with 21 bases left in between. The CDR3 loop is CASSPRVGAGGTEAFF. The CDR3, as DNA: TGTGCCAGCAGCCCTAGGGTTGGAGCCGGGGGGACTGAAGCTTTCTTT.